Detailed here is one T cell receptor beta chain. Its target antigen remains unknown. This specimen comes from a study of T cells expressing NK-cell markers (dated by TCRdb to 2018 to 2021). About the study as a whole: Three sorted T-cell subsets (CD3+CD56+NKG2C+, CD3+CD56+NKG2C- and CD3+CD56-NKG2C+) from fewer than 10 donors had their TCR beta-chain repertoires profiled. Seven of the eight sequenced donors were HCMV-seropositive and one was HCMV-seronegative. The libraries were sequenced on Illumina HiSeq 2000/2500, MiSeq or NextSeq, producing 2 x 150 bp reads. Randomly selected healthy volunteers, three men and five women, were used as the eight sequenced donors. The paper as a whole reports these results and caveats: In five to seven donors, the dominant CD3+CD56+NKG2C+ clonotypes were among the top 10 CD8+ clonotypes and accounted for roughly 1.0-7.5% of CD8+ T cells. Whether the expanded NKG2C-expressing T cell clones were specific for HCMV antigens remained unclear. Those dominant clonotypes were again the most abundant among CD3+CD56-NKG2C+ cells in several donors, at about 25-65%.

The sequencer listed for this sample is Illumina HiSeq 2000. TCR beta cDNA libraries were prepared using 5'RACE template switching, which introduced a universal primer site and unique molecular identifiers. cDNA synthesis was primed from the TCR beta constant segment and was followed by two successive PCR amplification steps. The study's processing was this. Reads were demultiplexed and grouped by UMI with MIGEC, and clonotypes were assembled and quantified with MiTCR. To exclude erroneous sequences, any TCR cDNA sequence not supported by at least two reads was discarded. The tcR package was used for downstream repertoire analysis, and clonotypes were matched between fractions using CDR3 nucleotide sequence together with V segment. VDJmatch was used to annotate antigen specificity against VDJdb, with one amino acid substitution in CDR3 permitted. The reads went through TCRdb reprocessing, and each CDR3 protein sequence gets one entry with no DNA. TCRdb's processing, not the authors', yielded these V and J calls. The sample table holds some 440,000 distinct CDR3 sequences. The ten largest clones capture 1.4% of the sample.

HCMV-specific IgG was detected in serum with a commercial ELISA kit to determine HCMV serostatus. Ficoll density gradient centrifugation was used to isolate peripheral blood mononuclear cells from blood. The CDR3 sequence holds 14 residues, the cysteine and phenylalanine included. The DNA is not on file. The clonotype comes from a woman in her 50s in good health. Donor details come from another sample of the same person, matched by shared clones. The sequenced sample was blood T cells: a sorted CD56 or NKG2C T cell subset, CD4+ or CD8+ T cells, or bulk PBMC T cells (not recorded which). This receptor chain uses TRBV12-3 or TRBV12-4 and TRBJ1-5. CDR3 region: CASRQTAGSQPQHF.